This T cell receptor (beta chain) was sequenced for a study of shared clonotypes between healthy human individuals. The V and J ends lost 3 bases and 6 bases, in that order; junction bases with no gene match: 9. The CDR3 covers 15 residues. CDR1 MRHNA and CDR2 SNTAGT come from the germline V gene. This clone was detected a few times. Profiled with immunoSEQ multiplex PCR; TCRdb holds only in-frame clones, not every one. The table has approximately 2.5 million clones, around nine tenths seen once; the top ten hold about 0.13%. This rearrangement joins TRBV6-4 to TRBJ2-7, with 9 bases identical to TRBD1. This TCR was sampled from a man aged 18-30 years in good health. Sequencing input: naive CD4+ T cells sorted from blood. Specified subset: CD45RA+ positively selected. CDR3 DNA: TGTGCCAGCAGTGAACAGGGGGCCATGTTAGGCGAGCAGTACTTC. Translation gives CASSEQGAMLGEQYF.